The TCR beta chain described here comes from a study of CD8+ T cells in alopecia areata (dated by TCRdb to 2016 to 2019). At the level of the whole study: The study used high-throughput TCRbeta sequencing to examine T cell clonal expansion in alopecia areata, in both the C3H/HeJ mouse model and human patients. Human TCRbeta sequencing covered scalp tissue and sorted CD4+ and CD8+ peripheral blood T cells from patchy and totalis/universalis alopecia areata patients and healthy controls. Scalp clonality was compared among normal scalp (n=4), patchy alopecia areata scalp (n=8), and alopecia totalis/universalis scalp (n=8). RNA came from the PAXgene miRNA kit for fixed scalp, the miRNeasy kit for PBMCs, and the RNeasy kit for mouse skin. TCRbeta CDR3 regions were amplified by immunoSEQ multiplex PCR using 35 Vbeta forward and 13 Jbeta reverse primers. Here is what the overall study found, with its caveats: Shared TCR sequences between patients were less evident than in mice, which may be partly attributable to HLA diversity in the patient population. Unlike mouse skin, which is dominated by gammadelta T cells, normal human skin has resident alphabeta T cells that are also sequenced, and this complicates analysis of the scalp TCR repertoire. Compared with normal scalp, lesional scalp had higher clonality and more expanded CD8+ clones, particularly in alopecia totalis/universalis, a pattern that suggests antigenic drive.

Peripheral blood and lesional scalp punch biopsies were obtained from patients with alopecia areata. PBMCs were isolated by density centrifugation and stained for CD3, CD4 and CD8, and CD4+ and CD8+ T cells were sorted on a FACSAria. The untreated alopecia areata patients were recruited through a multicenter biomarker study. In 5 or 6 patients from the biomarker study, blood CD8+ T cells were sorted further into NKG2D-low and NKG2D-high fractions. The receptor library was made with the immunoSEQ multiplex PCR assay. For TCR sequencing, RNA was extracted from every sample and reverse transcribed into cDNA to serve as template. SuperScript III was used to make first-strand cDNA, primed with a 2:1 mix of oligo-dT and random hexamers. Amplification bias was assessed with a synthetic immune receptor repertoire, and residual bias was removed computationally. The authors processed their data as follows. After raw reads were preprocessed to remove errors, the CDR3 was defined following IMGT conventions as running from the conserved cysteine to phenylalanine. To get clonality, Shannon entropy was normalized by log2 of the number of productive unique TCRs and the result was subtracted from 1. Whether scalp clones were CD4 or CD8 was inferred by matching scalp TCRbeta sequences against CD4 and CD8 repertoires sorted from blood. TCRdb re-hosts the immuneACCESS table, in-frame sequences only. Its copies lack some clones; in the studies checked, an unresolved V gene accounts for under half of them, and the cause for the rest is not known. V and J calls and clone size come straight from that table; D and trimming were deduced from the DNA. Within this sample are some 120,000 clones, with about 51% of them counted one time only. The ten largest clones take up roughly 10% of the sample.

Trimming takes 5 bases off V and 1 base off J; junction bases not matched to a gene: 7. The germline V gene (reference sequence) gives CDR1 as GTSNPN and CDR2 as SVGIG. The CDR3 covers 14 residues, taking in both the cysteine and the phenylalanine. This entry keeps only the CDR3 DNA: 42 bases, framed from base 1. About this clone: There is no known antigen for this receptor. No per-base quality is available; no much larger clone lies one base away.

Sample: NKG2D-low CD8+ T cells sorted from blood. The intended sense of this specimen's cell subset or site label: sorted CD8+ NKG2D-low blood T cells. The source of this sequence is a human donor with alopecia areata. This sequence uses TRBV30 and TRBJ1-1; TRBD1 matches 7 bases in the middle. The CDR3 corresponds to CAWSLTGRNTEAFF. The sequence in DNA is TGTGCCTGGTCACTGACAGGGAGGAACACTGAAGCTTTCTTT.